A single sample is the source of the 5 T cell receptor beta chains below, sequenced in a study of blood T cell repertoires in COVID-19. Profiling relied on immunoSEQ multiplex PCR, and the TCRdb table lists in-frame clones only, not all of them. The data contain roughly 120,000 clones, more than 75% of them singletons. Sequencing was done on a sample of peripheral blood. The receptors derive from a man aged 60 to 69 with COVID-19, enrolled during active disease.

Note on this clone: The junction departs from the called germline gene at one end, perhaps through a read error. J is TRBJ2-3 and V is TRBV7-7, with a weak D call TRBD2 (5 bases). CDR3 length: 13 residues. Germline V CDR1 and CDR2: SSHAT, FNYEAQ (reference sequence). The CDR3 DNA is TGTGCTAGCAGCTTAAGAGGGCTGGATACGCAGTATTTT. Translating it yields CASSLRGLDTQYF.

CDR3 loop: CASSRPGQGIDGYTF. Written as DNA, the CDR3 is TGTGCCAGTTCAAGACCGGGACAGGGGATTGACGGCTACACCTTC. This chain joins TRBV19 and TRBJ1-2; 10 bases agree with TRBD1. The junction had 14 bases not matched to a gene; V was cut back by 8 bases and J by 8 bases. There are 15 residues in the CDR3. Germline loops: CDR1 LNHDA, CDR2 SQIVND (reference sequence).

J is TRBJ1-6 and V is TRBV30; 7 nucleotides match TRBD1. The V and J ends lost 4 bases and 9 bases, in that order; junction bases with no gene match: 9. CDR3 length equals 14 residues. Germline V CDR1 and CDR2: GTSNPN, SVGIG (reference sequence). CDR3 DNA sequence: TGTGCCTGGAACCCTCCAGGGGGAGGTTCACCCCTCCACTTT. Amino acids: CAWNPPGGGSPLHF.

V usage is TRBV6-5 and J usage is TRBJ1-2; D remains unclear. Trimming removed 0 bases from V and 0 bases from J, with 11 bases in between. The length of the CDR3 is 16 residues. Germline V gene lookup returns CDR1 MNHEY and CDR2 SVGAGI. The CDR3 spells CASSYSVTAANYGYTF. In DNA, the CDR3 is TGTGCCAGCAGTTACTCGGTCACAGCAGCTAACTATGGCTACACCTTC.

The J gene is TRBJ1-6, the V gene TRBV27; 9 nucleotides match TRBD1. There are 15 residues in the CDR3. V was pared by 0 bases and J by 9 bases, with 3 bases of the junction left unmatched. The germline gives CDR1 MNHEY, CDR2 SMNVEV (reference sequence). The CDR3 loop reads CASSLSGTGFSPLHF. CDR3 in DNA: TGTGCCAGCAGTTTATCCGGGACAGGGTTTTCACCCCTCCACTTT.